Presented here are 28 T cell receptor beta chains from one specimen sequenced in a study of blood T cell repertoires in COVID-19. Assay used: immunoSEQ multiplex PCR; TCRdb lists only in-frame clones, some missing. In the table there are some 48,000 clones, around 84% of which are singletons. Sequenced material: peripheral blood. Receptor source: a human donor in a cohort sampled during active COVID-19.

CDR3 sequence reads: CASMASSYNSPLHF. The CDR3 nucleotides read TGTGCCAGCATGGCTAGCTCCTATAATTCACCCCTCCACTTT. The chain has TRBV28 and TRBJ1-6; D call uncertain. This CDR3 is 14 amino acids long. V was shortened by 7 bases and J by 0 bases, with 7 bases between the two germline ends. Germline V gene lookup returns CDR1 MDHEN and CDR2 SYDVKM.

V gene TRBV11-3 combines with J gene TRBJ2-3; 11 bases map to TRBD2. With 5 bases clipped from V and 5 bases from J, the junction kept 15 bases outside the gene matches. The CDR3 spans 18 residues. Germline V gene sequence: CDR1 SGHNT, CDR2 YENEEA. CDR3 sequence: CASSGIAGGPLIGDTQYF. DNA of the CDR3: TGTGCCAGCAGCGGAATAGCGGGAGGGCCGTTGATAGGAGATACGCAGTATTTT.

The gene calls are TRBV7-2 and TRBJ2-1, with TRBD2 matching over 8 bases. Germline V gene lookup returns CDR1 SGHTA and CDR2 FQGNSA. The CDR3 spans 15 residues. V trimming: 3 bases; J trimming: 4 bases; junction bases outside the gene matches: 5. The CDR3 region has the DNA TGTGCCAGCAGCTTGGAGACGGGAGGGTACAATGAGCAGTTCTTC. This gives the protein CASSLETGGYNEQFF.

The chain has TRBV30 and TRBJ2-7; D is possibly TRBD1 (7 bases). CDR3 length: 14 residues. Per the germline V gene, CDR1 is GTSNPN and CDR2 is SVGIG (reference sequence). The V gene lost 0 bases and the J gene lost 1 base, with 10 bases spanning the gap. The CDR3 is CAWSVPGGSYEQYF. The CDR3 region has the DNA TGTGCCTGGAGTGTGCCAGGGGGGTCCTACGAGCAGTACTTC. The full variable domain, with the rest looked up from reference TRBV30 and TRBJ2-7, is SQTIHQWPATLVQPVGSPLSLECTVEGTSNPNLYWYRQAAGRGLQLLFYSVGIGQISSEVPQNLSASRPQDRQFILSSKKLLLSDSGFYLCAWSVPGGSYEQYFGPGTRLTVT.

Here the CDR3 DNA reads TGTGCCAGCAGCTTTGGACAGGGGGATTTGAATGAGCAGTTCTTC. Amino acids: CASSFGQGDLNEQFF. The rearrangement joins TRBV7-2 to TRBJ2-1; TRBD1 aligns across 10 bases. CDR1 is SGHTA and CDR2 is FQGNSA in the germline V gene. Trimming cost V 3 bases and J 7 bases; bases outside gene matches: 6. The CDR3 spans 15 residues.

A single count supports this clone. J is TRBJ2-1 and V is TRBV7-2; 15 bases are shared with TRBD2. Trimming took 2 bases from V and 8 from J; bases not matched to a gene: 4. Germline-derived CDR1 and CDR2 are SGHTA and FQGNSA. The CDR3 spans 16 residues. This CDR3 is CASSLMGLAGGDEQFF. CDR3 nucleotide sequence: TGTGCCAGCAGCTTAATGGGACTAGCGGGAGGCGATGAGCAGTTCTTC.

The chain couples TRBV7-2 to TRBJ2-7; TRBD1 agrees at 12 bases. The CDR3 length is 16 residues. V gave up 0 bases and J gave up 7 bases; unmatched junction bases: 7. Germline V CDR1 and CDR2: SGHTA, FQGNSA. CDR3 loop: CASSLAPGQGAGEQYF. CDR3 DNA sequence: TGTGCCAGCAGCTTAGCTCCGGGACAGGGGGCGGGTGAGCAGTACTTC.

The J gene is TRBJ1-1, the V gene TRBV5-1, with 9 bases lining up with TRBD1. This CDR3 is 13 amino acids long. Germline lookup yields CDR1 SGHRS and CDR2 YFSETQ. Unmatched junction bases numbered 2, after V lost 5 bases and J lost 3 bases. CDR3 sequence: CASRGQGDTEAFF. The CDR3 DNA sequence: TGCGCCAGCAGGGGACAGGGTGACACTGAAGCTTTCTTT.

The genes are TRBV27 and TRBJ2-7, with 8 bases matching TRBD1. The CDR3 is 13 amino acids. Germline CDR1 MNHEY, CDR2 SMNVEV (reference sequence). After removal of 4 bases from V and 3 bases from J, the junction contained 2 bases not matched to a gene. For the CDR3, the DNA is TGTGCCAGCAGTTCAGGGGGCTTCTACGAGCAGTACTTC. It codes for CASSSGGFYEQYF.

The chain links TRBV27 to TRBJ2-3; TRBD2 is a possible D gene (5 bases). Germline-derived CDR1 and CDR2 are MNHEY and SMNVEV (reference sequence). The CDR3 runs to 16 residues. V was trimmed by 6 bases and J by 0 bases, leaving 16 bases between them. CDR3 coding DNA: TGTGCCAGCAGCCCCCGGGCGGGCGGAAGCACAGATACGCAGTATTTT. This gives the protein CASSPRAGGSTDTQYF.

This rearrangement joins TRBV19 to TRBJ1-2, with D possibly being TRBD1 (5 bases). CDR1 LNHDA and CDR2 SQIVND come from the germline V gene (reference sequence). V was shortened by 5 bases and J by 0 bases, with 7 bases between the two germline ends. The CDR3 spans 13 residues. The CDR3 reads CASSETANYGYTF. CDR3 DNA sequence: TGTGCCAGTAGTGAGACAGCTAACTATGGCTACACCTTC.

This clone was counted only a few times. The rearrangement links TRBV27 to TRBJ2-3; 8 bases are a match to TRBD2. With 1 base clipped from V and 3 bases from J, the junction kept 6 bases outside the gene matches. The CDR3 is made up of 16 amino acids. The germline CDR1 and CDR2 sequences are MNHEY and SMNVEV (reference sequence). DNA of the CDR3: TGTGCCAGCAGTTTATTCGACGGGAGGGGGACAGATACGCAGTATTTT. Translating gives CASSLFDGRGTDTQYF.

V usage is TRBV3-1 (or the pseudogene TRBV3-2) and J usage is TRBJ2-5; 7 bases match TRBD1. The CDR3 length is 14 residues. V lost 4 bases and J lost 2; bases outside the gene matches: 4. Germline V gene data show CDR1 as LGHDT and CDR2 as YNNKEL (reference sequence). CDR3 in DNA: TGTGCCAGCAGCCCGGACAGGCCTCAAGAGACCCAGTACTTC. Translated: CASSPDRPQETQYF.

A single count supports this clone. The gene calls are TRBV2 and TRBJ2-2; weak D call: TRBD1 (5 bases). Germline CDR1 reads SNHLY; CDR2 reads FYNNEI. This CDR3 region has 14 residues. V was pared by 7 bases and J by 0 bases, with 9 bases between. CDR3 sequence reads: CASNSDTNTGELFF. The CDR3 bases are TGTGCCAGCAATTCGGACACGAACACCGGGGAGCTGTTTTTT. Full variable domain (rest looked up from reference TRBV2 and TRBJ2-2): EPEVTQTPSHQVTQMGQEVILRCVPISNHLYFYWYRQILGQKVEFLVSFYNNEISEKSEIFDDQFSVERPDGSNFTLKIRSTKLEDSAMYFCASNSDTNTGELFFGEGSRLTVL.

V is TRBV6-5 and J is TRBJ1-3; D ambiguous. The ends were cut back, 2 bases at V and 0 bases at J, with 5 bases in the middle. CDR3 size: 14 residues. Germline CDR1 MNHEY, CDR2 SVGAGI. The CDR3: CASSYGSSGNTIYF. The CDR3 DNA sequence: TGTGCCAGCAGTTACGGTAGCTCTGGAAACACCATATATTTT.

J is TRBJ1-4 and V is TRBV6-1; 9 bases are shared with TRBD1. The CDR3 spans 14 residues. V lost 6 bases and J lost 7; bases outside the gene matches: 6. Looked up from germline, CDR1 is MNHNS and CDR2 is SASEGT. The CDR3 DNA is TGTGCCAGCAGCCAGACAGGGGGTTTTGAAAAACTGTTTTTT. Amino acid sequence: CASSQTGGFEKLFF.

The V gene is TRBV11-3, the J gene TRBJ2-1; 9 bases match TRBD2. This CDR3 region has 17 residues. The V gene end was trimmed by 0 bases and the J gene end by 5 bases; junction bases not matched to a gene: 8. Germline V gene data show CDR1 as SGHNT and CDR2 as YENEEA. CDR3 DNA: TGTGCCAGCAGCTTAGAGGGCATAGCGGGGGATAACAATGAGCAGTTCTTC. This encodes CASSLEGIAGDNNEQFF.

This chain links TRBV7-2 with TRBJ2-7; TRBD2 matches 7 bases. V lost 5 bases to trimming and J lost 2 bases; unmatched junction nucleotides: 9. Germline loops: CDR1 SGHTA, CDR2 FQGNSA. The CDR3 covers 15 residues. The CDR3: CASSRGGGITYEQYF. CDR3 nucleotide sequence: TGTGCCAGCAGCCGCGGGGGAGGGATCACCTACGAGCAGTACTTC.

The CDR3 here is CASRLETQYF. CDR3 bases: TGTGCCAGCAGACTGGAGACCCAGTACTTC. The rearrangement links TRBV6-5 to TRBJ2-5; no clear D. Germline CDR1 and CDR2: MNHEY and SVGAGI. This CDR3 is built from 10 residues. V lost 6 bases and J 5 bases, leaving 4 bases between the germline ends.

This chain joins TRBV21-1 and TRBJ1-1. TRBV21-1 is given as a pseudogene. The CDR3 contains 17 residues. This CDR3 is CASSPRGGVCGNTEAFF. The CDR3, as DNA: TGTGCCAGCAGCCCGCGAGGAGGGGTGTGTGGGAACACTGAAGCTTTCTTT.

This clone was seen just once. The V gene is TRBV7-2, the J gene TRBJ1-6; no reliable D call. V gave up 3 bases and J gave up 5 bases, with 8 bases separating them. Germline V CDR1 and CDR2: SGHTA, FQGNSA. The CDR3 is made up of 14 amino acids. The chain's CDR3 is CASSLRQNNSPLHF. The CDR3 DNA is TGTGCCAGCAGCTTGCGGCAGAATAATTCACCCCTCCACTTT.

Here the CDR3 reads CASSQRGGEKLFF. CDR3 nucleotide sequence: TGTGCCAGCAGCCAACGGGGGGGGGAAAAACTGTTTTTT. V and J are TRBV3-1 (or the pseudogene TRBV3-2) and TRBJ1-4, with D possibly TRBD1 on 5 matching bases. The CDR3 loop spans 13 amino acids. CDR1 is LGHDT and CDR2 is YNNKEL in the germline V gene (reference sequence). The ends were cut back, 2 bases at V and 8 bases at J, with 9 bases in the middle.

The chain uses TRBV5-8 and TRBJ2-7; 10 bases align to TRBD2. The CDR3 is 15 residues long. Germline values: CDR1 SGHTS, CDR2 YDEGEE. The J segment lost 1 base and the V segment lost 4 bases, leaving 5 bases of the junction unmatched. In DNA, the CDR3 is TGTGCCAGCAGCACCCTTAGCGGGAGGTCCTACGAGCAGTACTTC. It specifies CASSTLSGRSYEQYF.

The chain recombines TRBV29-1 with TRBJ2-7; TRBD2 matches 8 bases. Germline CDR1 SQVTM, CDR2 ANQGSEA. This CDR3 comprises 13 residues. Germline trimming cut 4 bases from V and 2 bases from J; bases unmatched to any gene: 4. The CDR3 DNA reads as TGCAGCGTTGTTAGCGGGGCGACCTACGAGCAGTACTTC. Amino acids: CSVVSGATYEQYF.

This chain connects TRBV23-1 to TRBJ1-3, with D possibly TRBD1 on 6 matching bases. TRBV23-1 carries the ORF label, with uncertain function. V was shortened by 4 bases and J by 4 bases, with 11 bases between the two germline ends. CDR3 length equals 14 residues. Here the CDR3 reads CASSLPGQGNTIYF. As DNA, the CDR3 is TGCGCCAGCAGTCTCCCGGGACAAGGAAACACCATATATTTT.

The chain combines TRBV7-8 with TRBJ1-2; D remains unclear. V dropped 5 bases and J dropped 0 bases, with 4 bases sitting between them. The CDR3 is 12 amino acids. CDR1 is SGHVS, CDR2 FQNEAQ, per germline. The DNA of the CDR3 is TGTGCCAGCAGCCCCGCTAACTATGGCTACACCTTC. Residues: CASSPANYGYTF. The full variable domain, with the rest looked up from reference TRBV7-8 and TRBJ1-2, is GAGVSQSPRYKVAKRGQDVALRCDPISGHVSLFWYQQALGQGPEFLTYFQNEAQLDKSGLPSDRFFAERPEGSVSTLKIQRTQQEDSAVYLCASSPANYGYTFGSGTRLTVV.

This clone has only one observation. V and J are TRBV10-1 and TRBJ2-1; 7 bases fit TRBD2. This CDR3 spans 14 amino acids. CDR1 is WNHNN and CDR2 is SYGVQD in the germline V gene (reference sequence). Trimming removed 3 bases from V and 5 bases from J; junction bases left unmatched: 4. CDR3 in DNA: TGCGCCAGCAGTGAATCCGGGACTAACAATGAGCAGTTCTTC. It encodes CASSESGTNNEQFF.

This clone was detected once. The V and J genes are TRBV5-1 and TRBJ2-1; D is possibly TRBD1 (5 bases). The V end was cut by 1 base, the J end by 9 bases, with 5 bases between. Germline CDR1 is SGHRS and CDR2 is YFSETQ. The CDR3 contains 11 residues. CDR3 sequence (DNA): TGCGCCAGCAGCTTGCAGGGTGAGCAGTTCTTC. As protein: CASSLQGEQFF.